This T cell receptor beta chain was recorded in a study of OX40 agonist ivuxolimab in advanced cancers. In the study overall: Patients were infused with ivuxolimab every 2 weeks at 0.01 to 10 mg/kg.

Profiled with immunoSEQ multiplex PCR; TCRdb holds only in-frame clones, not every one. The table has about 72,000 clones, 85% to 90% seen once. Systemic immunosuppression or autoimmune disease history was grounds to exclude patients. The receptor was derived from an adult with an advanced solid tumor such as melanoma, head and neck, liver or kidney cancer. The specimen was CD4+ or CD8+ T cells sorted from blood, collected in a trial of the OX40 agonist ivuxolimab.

CDR3 DNA: TGTGCCAGCTCACCCGTACAGGGGGTACGGGATGAGCAGTTCTTC. It translates to CASSPVQGVRDEQFF. V gene TRBV18 combines with J gene TRBJ2-1, with 8 bases that match TRBD1. V shed 3 bases and J 8 bases; nucleotides not matched to a gene: 9. CDR1 KGHSH and CDR2 LQKENI come from the germline V gene. This CDR3 has 15 residues.